Below are 32 T cell receptor beta chains sequenced from a single sample in a study of blood T cell repertoires in COVID-19. Some clones are missing from TCRdb's copy, which holds only in-frame ones; the method was immunoSEQ multiplex PCR. The table has tens of thousands of clones, about nine tenths seen once. The sample was peripheral blood. These TCRs come from a human donor in a cohort sampled during active COVID-19.

The chain has TRBV5-1 and TRBJ1-2; D might be TRBD1 (5 bases). Deletions cut 3 bases from V and 4 bases from J, with 13 bases between. This CDR3 comprises 14 residues. Germline CDR1 reads SGHRS; CDR2 reads YFSETQ. This chain's CDR3 is CASSSDNGGYGYTF. For the CDR3, the DNA is TGCGCCAGCAGCTCGGACAACGGGGGCTATGGCTACACCTTC.

The chain couples TRBV7-2 to TRBJ1-3; TRBD1 aligns across 7 bases. CDR1 and CDR2 (germline): SGHTA, FQGNSA. Trimming cost V 5 bases and J 2 bases; bases outside gene matches: 9. The CDR3 runs 16 residues. CDR3 coding DNA: TGTGCCAGCAGCCTCCTGACAACAGGGGCTGGAAACACCATATATTTT. Residues: CASSLLTTGAGNTIYF.

This chain's CDR3 is CASSRGRTDSNYGYTF. The CDR3 bases are TGCGCCAGCAGCCGAGGACGGACAGATTCTAACTATGGCTACACCTTC. J is TRBJ1-2 and V is TRBV4-3; D is possibly TRBD1 (6 bases). Trimming pared 4 bases from V and 0 bases from J, leaving 15 bases between. This CDR3 contains 16 residues. The germline gives CDR1 LGHNA, CDR2 YSLEER.

This rearrangement joins TRBV4-3 to TRBJ1-5; tentatively, D is TRBD1 (5 bases). Looked up from germline, CDR1 is LGHNA and CDR2 is YSLEER. V was pared by 0 bases and J by 6 bases, with 15 bases between. This CDR3 has 16 amino acids. The chain's CDR3 is CASSQEAGWVCQPQHF. The CDR3 nucleotides read TGCGCCAGCAGCCAAGAGGCAGGGTGGGTATGTCAGCCCCAGCATTTT.

The chain couples TRBV10-2 to TRBJ2-2; TRBD2 aligns across 10 bases. The length of the CDR3 is 15 residues. CDR1 is WSHSY, CDR2 SAAADI, per germline. V was clipped by 2 bases and J by 5 bases; unmatched bases: 2. The DNA for the CDR3 is TGCGCCAGCAGTGAGAGTAGCGGGGGGACCGGGGAGCTGTTTTTT. This encodes CASSESSGGTGELFF.

The chain uses TRBV7-2 and TRBJ2-7; a possible D gene is TRBD2 (6 bases). Germline-derived CDR1 and CDR2 are SGHTA and FQGNSA. CDR3 size: 12 residues. Trimming shortened V by 5 bases and J by 6 bases, and 11 bases separated the two germline ends. The CDR3: CASSTHGGEQYF. In DNA form, the CDR3 reads TGTGCCAGCAGCACTCACGGGGGCGAGCAGTACTTC.

The CDR3 is CASSHYDRGGLNTEAFF. CDR3 in DNA: TGCGCCAGCAGCCATTATGACAGGGGGGGTTTGAACACTGAAGCTTTCTTT. The chain joins TRBV4-1 to TRBJ1-1, with 9 bases fitting TRBD1. The CDR3 is 17 residues long. J was trimmed by 0 bases and V by 3 bases; bases with no gene match: 8. Germline V gene lookup returns CDR1 MGHRA and CDR2 YSYEKL.

The J gene is TRBJ1-2, the V gene TRBV10-3, with D perhaps matching TRBD1 (6 bases). This CDR3 contains 14 residues. The V end lost 0 bases, the J end lost 6 bases, and 11 bases lay between the germline ends. CDR1 ENHRY and CDR2 SYGVKD come from the germline V gene. The CDR3 DNA sequence: TGTGCCATCAGTGAGTCGTACAGGGATCATGGCTACACCTTC. This sequence encodes CAISESYRDHGYTF.

This clone was counted a single time. The chain carries TRBV6-5 and TRBJ1-1; 8 nucleotides align to TRBD1. CDR1 is MNHEY and CDR2 is SVGAGI in the germline V gene. The V segment lost 6 bases and the J segment 5 bases; nucleotides outside the gene matches: 8. This CDR3 is 14 amino acids long. The CDR3 protein is CASRYDRGGTEAFF. Here the CDR3 DNA reads TGTGCCAGCAGATACGACAGGGGTGGGACTGAAGCTTTCTTT.

This clone was detected only once. This chain joins TRBV20-1 and TRBJ2-7; D not resolved. The CDR3 has 11 amino acids. Germline loops: CDR1 DFQATT, CDR2 SNEGSKA (reference sequence). Trimming left V 3 bases short and J 4 bases short, with 7 bases between. CDR3 sequence: CSASPTYEQYF. Written as DNA, the CDR3 is TGCAGTGCTAGTCCCACATACGAGCAGTACTTC.

The chain couples TRBV7-9 to TRBJ1-1, with 7 bases aligning to TRBD1. J lost 0 bases, V lost 4 bases, and 11 bases had no gene match. This CDR3 is built from 17 residues. From germline, CDR1 is SEHNR and CDR2 FQNEAQ (reference sequence). The CDR3 sequence is CASSSGQDSFMNTEAFF. CDR3 in DNA: TGTGCCAGCAGCTCCGGACAGGACTCTTTTATGAACACTGAAGCTTTCTTT.

The V call is TRBV6-5, the J call TRBJ1-2, with TRBD1 as a possible D gene (5 bases). The CDR3 extends over 14 amino acids. Germline V gene data show CDR1 as MNHEY and CDR2 as SVGAGI. V lost 7 bases, J lost 2 bases, and 14 bases lay in between. CDR3 protein: CASNGHYANYGYTF. CDR3 nucleotides: TGTGCCAGCAATGGACACTACGCCAACTATGGCTACACCTTC.

This sequence joins TRBV18 and TRBJ1-2; possible D gene TRBD1, 5 bases. Germline V gene sequence: CDR1 KGHSH, CDR2 LQKENI. This CDR3 is 14 amino acids long. V was trimmed by 6 bases and J by 6 bases, leaving 17 bases between them. CDR3 coding DNA: TGTGCCAGCTCGCGAGGGCCCGGGGGAGATGGCTACACCTTC. It translates to CASSRGPGGDGYTF.

V and J are TRBV29-1 and TRBJ1-1; 9 bases are a match to TRBD1. J was trimmed by 10 bases and V by 4 bases; bases with no gene match: 7. This CDR3 contains 12 residues. Germline V gives CDR1 SQVTM, CDR2 ANQGSEA. The CDR3 sequence is CSVGGQGYGAFF. The CDR3 coding sequence is TGCAGCGTTGGGGGACAGGGTTACGGAGCTTTCTTT. Drawing the rest from reference TRBV29-1 and TRBJ1-1, the complete variable domain is SAVISQKPSRDICQRGTSLTIQCQVDSQVTMMFWYRQQPGQSLTLIATANQGSEATYESGFVIDKFPISRPNLTFSTLTVSNMSPEDSSIYLCSVGGQGYGAFFGQGTRLTVV.

V usage is TRBV14 and J usage is TRBJ1-1, with TRBD1 matching over 8 bases. The CDR3 spans 15 residues. Germline V CDR1 and CDR2: SGHDN, FVKESK. V lost 3 bases, J lost 1 base, and 4 bases stayed unmatched. The CDR3 region is CASSHRTGPNTEAFF. In nucleotides, the CDR3 is TGTGCCAGCAGCCACCGGACAGGGCCGAACACTGAAGCTTTCTTT.

This chain joins TRBV6-1 and TRBJ2-7; D is uncertain. The ends were cut back, 3 bases at V and 3 bases at J, with 9 bases in the middle. The CDR3 sequence is 13 residues long. CDR1 and CDR2 from the germline V gene are MNHNS and SASEGT. CDR3 sequence (DNA): TGTGCCAGCAGTGATAGACTCCTCTACGAGCAGTACTTC. Translating it yields CASSDRLLYEQYF.

The chain has TRBV5-6 and TRBJ1-1, with D perhaps TRBD1 (5 bases). Germline V gene data show CDR1 as SGHDT and CDR2 as YYEEEE. Trimming shortened V by 0 bases and J by 4 bases, and 10 bases separated the two germline ends. The length of the CDR3 is 14 residues. The CDR3 coding sequence is TGTGCCAGCAGCTTGGGCCGGGGGGGCACTGAAGCTTTCTTT. As protein: CASSLGRGGTEAFF.

V and J are TRBV9 and TRBJ1-2, with D maybe TRBD1 (5 bases). V gave up 4 bases and J gave up 3 bases, with 13 bases separating them. The CDR3 runs to 14 residues. The germline V gene encodes CDR1 SGDLS and CDR2 YYNGEE. The CDR3 here is CASSPTTAHYGYTF. Here the CDR3 DNA reads TGTGCCAGCAGCCCAACGACAGCTCACTATGGCTACACCTTC.

This clone was found a few times. The chain joins TRBV4-2 to TRBJ1-2; D unresolved. V lost 1 base and J lost 2, with 14 bases in between. The CDR3 sequence is 16 residues long. The germline V gene has CDR1 LGHNA and CDR2 YNFKEQ. The chain's CDR3 is CASSQAQATQNYGYTF. CDR3 nucleotides: TGTGCCAGCAGCCAAGCGCAGGCGACACAGAACTATGGCTACACCTTC.

V gene TRBV11-2 combines with J gene TRBJ2-7, with 9 bases aligning to TRBD1. The CDR3 totals 16 residues. Unmatched junction bases numbered 7, after V lost 2 bases and J lost 2 bases. Germline V gives CDR1 SGHAT, CDR2 FQNNGV. The CDR3 spells CASSLNLGTGTYEQYF. The CDR3 DNA reads TGTGCCAGCAGCTTAAACTTGGGGACAGGGACCTACGAGCAGTACTTC.

The chain joins TRBV7-9 to TRBJ2-7; weak D call: TRBD2 (5 bases). V lost 3 bases and J 5 bases, leaving 23 bases between the germline ends. CDR3 length: 17 amino acids. The germline gives CDR1 SEHNR, CDR2 FQNEAQ (reference sequence). The chain's CDR3 is CASSFRDRGSSKDEQYF. CDR3 nucleotide sequence: TGTGCCAGCAGCTTCCGGGATCGGGGTTCCTCGAAGGACGAGCAGTACTTC.

This chain connects TRBV6-6 to TRBJ1-5, with D tentatively TRBD1 (5 bases). The CDR3 has 15 residues. V was trimmed by 2 bases and J by 4 bases, leaving 12 bases between them. Germline CDR1 reads MNHNY; CDR2 reads SVGAGI (reference sequence). CDR3 amino acids: CASSYSGGGNQPQHF. CDR3 DNA sequence: TGTGCCAGCAGTTACAGCGGGGGTGGTAATCAGCCCCAGCATTTT.

The chain carries TRBV6-5 and TRBJ2-6, with 7 bases matching TRBD1. Germline V gene lookup returns CDR1 MNHEY and CDR2 SVGAGI. The CDR3 totals 15 residues. Trimming cost V 4 bases and J 2 bases; bases outside gene matches: 2. The CDR3 coding sequence is TGTGCCAGCAGTTTAGACAGGGCTGGGGCCAACGTCCTGACTTTC. Translating it yields CASSLDRAGANVLTF.

The V call is TRBV9, the J call TRBJ1-2; 10 positions agree with TRBD1. The V and J ends lost 3 bases and 8 bases, in that order; junction bases with no gene match: 4. Germline V gene sequence: CDR1 SGDLS, CDR2 YYNGEE. The CDR3 length is 13 residues. CDR3 sequence reads: CASSAGQGEGYTF. The CDR3 DNA follows: TGTGCCAGCAGCGCAGGACAGGGGGAAGGCTACACCTTC.

The rearrangement links TRBV4-3 to TRBJ1-6; 7 nucleotides line up with TRBD1. This CDR3 has 17 residues. Germline V gives CDR1 LGHNA, CDR2 YSLEER. The junction had 10 bases not matched to a gene; V was cut back by 0 bases and J by 8 bases. Here the CDR3 reads CASSQDARGMGDSPLHF. The CDR3 DNA reads as TGCGCCAGCAGCCAAGATGCCAGGGGGATGGGGGATTCACCCCTCCACTTT.

The chain employs TRBV10-3 and TRBJ1-5, with TRBD1 matching 9 bases. This CDR3 region has 18 residues. Trimming cost V 0 bases and J 3 bases; bases outside gene matches: 9. The germline V gene has CDR1 ENHRY and CDR2 SYGVKD. The CDR3 sequence is CAISESQPGTGSNQPQHF. The CDR3 region has the DNA TGTGCCATCAGTGAGTCTCAACCCGGGACAGGGTCCAATCAGCCCCAGCATTTT.

The genes are TRBV9 and TRBJ2-7, with 8 bases lining up with TRBD2. Germline CDR1 and CDR2: SGDLS and YYNGEE. V shed 3 bases and J 3 bases; nucleotides not matched to a gene: 14. CDR3 length: 17 amino acids. The CDR3 loop is CASSAHGIGLAGYEQYF. DNA of the CDR3: TGTGCCAGCAGCGCCCACGGAATAGGGCTAGCGGGCTACGAGCAGTACTTC.

The rearrangement uses TRBV5-1 and TRBJ2-5; TRBD2 matches at 12 bases. The CDR3 consists of 16 residues. Trimming took 5 bases from V and 2 from J; bases not matched to a gene: 7. Germline V gene lookup returns CDR1 SGHRS and CDR2 YFSETQ. The CDR3 sequence is CASRTTSGGTQETQYF. The CDR3 DNA is TGCGCCAGCAGGACTACTAGCGGGGGGACTCAAGAGACCCAGTACTTC.

The chain has TRBV7-2 and TRBJ2-7; D remains ambiguous. This CDR3 has 13 amino acids. Trimming cost V 0 bases and J 6 bases, with 9 bases left between them. The germline V gene encodes CDR1 SGHTA and CDR2 FQGNSA. Written as DNA, the CDR3 is TGTGCCAGCAGCTTAGCGCGGCCTGTCGAGCAGTACTTC. It yields the protein CASSLARPVEQYF.

The genes are TRBV4-3 and TRBJ1-1; D remains ambiguous. The germline V gene encodes CDR1 LGHNA and CDR2 YSLEER. V was clipped by 0 bases and J by 3 bases, with 8 bases between them. This CDR3 region has 14 residues. CDR3 protein: CASSQEVRDTEAFF. CDR3 coding DNA: TGCGCCAGCAGCCAAGAGGTCCGGGACACTGAAGCTTTCTTT.

The chain recombines TRBV18 with TRBJ2-1; D uncertain. The CDR3 is 15 amino acids. CDR1 and CDR2 from the germline V gene are KGHSH and LQKENI. Trimming left V 3 bases short and J 0 bases short, with 9 bases between. For the CDR3, the DNA is TGTGCCAGCTCACCTCGCTCCAGCTCCTACAATGAGCAGTTCTTC. It encodes CASSPRSSSYNEQFF.

The chain carries TRBV11-2 and TRBJ2-7; perhaps TRBD2 as D (7 bases). Germline CDR1 reads SGHAT; CDR2 reads FQNNGV. The CDR3 covers 15 residues. Trimming took off 6 bases at V and 0 bases at J, with 15 bases between the two ends. The CDR3 spells CASRRPGGVSYEQYF. The CDR3 nucleotides read TGTGCCAGCAGGCGTCCGGGGGGCGTCTCCTACGAGCAGTACTTC.